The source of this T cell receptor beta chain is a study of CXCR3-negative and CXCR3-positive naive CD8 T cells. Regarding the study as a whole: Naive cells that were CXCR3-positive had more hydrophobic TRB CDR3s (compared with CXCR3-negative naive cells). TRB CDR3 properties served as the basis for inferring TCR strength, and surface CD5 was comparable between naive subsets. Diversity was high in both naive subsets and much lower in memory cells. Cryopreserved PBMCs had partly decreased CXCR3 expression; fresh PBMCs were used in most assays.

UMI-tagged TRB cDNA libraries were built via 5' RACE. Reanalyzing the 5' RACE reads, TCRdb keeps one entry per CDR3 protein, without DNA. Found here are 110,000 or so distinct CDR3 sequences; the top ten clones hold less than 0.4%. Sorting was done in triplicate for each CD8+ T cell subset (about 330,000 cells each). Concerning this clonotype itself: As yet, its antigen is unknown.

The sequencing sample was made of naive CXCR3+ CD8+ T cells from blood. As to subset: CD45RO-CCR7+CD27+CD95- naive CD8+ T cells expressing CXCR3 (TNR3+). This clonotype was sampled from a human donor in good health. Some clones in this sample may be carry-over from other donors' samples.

This CDR3 reads CASSPRTGGHNEQFF. The chain carries TRBV7-9 and TRBJ2-1; TCRdb's D call of TRBD1 is untestable without DNA. This CDR3 has 15 amino acids. From germline, CDR1 is SEHNR and CDR2 FQNEAQ (reference sequence). Full variable domain (remainder filled in from reference TRBV7-9 and TRBJ2-1): DTGVSQNPRHKITKRGQNVTFRCDPISEHNRLYWYRQTLGQGPEFLTYFQNEAQLEKSRLLSDRFSAERPKGSFSTLEIQRTEQGDSAMYLCASSPRTGGHNEQFFGPGTRLTVL.